This T cell receptor (beta chain) was recorded in a study of T cell responses to AZD1222 COVID-19 vaccine. Overall study findings and caveats: Close to half of spike-specific TCRs reportedly recognize unmutated variant regions.

This clone was seen more than once but under ten times. Its target is unknown. Repertoires were generated with immunoSEQ multiplex PCR, while TCRdb's copy carries only in-frame clones and drops some. The table records roughly 90,000 clones, roughly nine tenths of them present only once. Analysis merged second doses at about 4 or about 12 weeks. This CDR3 has 16 residues. In germline, CDR1 is LGHDT, CDR2 YNNKEL (reference sequence). The ends lost 2 bases at V and 0 bases at J; junction bases unmatched: 6. The specimen comprised peripheral blood, sampled 28 days after the second AZD1222 dose. V is TRBV3-1 (or the pseudogene TRBV3-2) and J is TRBJ1-1; 7 positions agree with TRBD1. The source of this sequence is an adult who received the AZD1222 COVID-19 vaccine. CDR3 in DNA: TGTGCCAGCAGCCAACGAACCGGGACAGTGAACACTGAAGCTTTCTTT. Its translation is CASSQRTGTVNTEAFF.